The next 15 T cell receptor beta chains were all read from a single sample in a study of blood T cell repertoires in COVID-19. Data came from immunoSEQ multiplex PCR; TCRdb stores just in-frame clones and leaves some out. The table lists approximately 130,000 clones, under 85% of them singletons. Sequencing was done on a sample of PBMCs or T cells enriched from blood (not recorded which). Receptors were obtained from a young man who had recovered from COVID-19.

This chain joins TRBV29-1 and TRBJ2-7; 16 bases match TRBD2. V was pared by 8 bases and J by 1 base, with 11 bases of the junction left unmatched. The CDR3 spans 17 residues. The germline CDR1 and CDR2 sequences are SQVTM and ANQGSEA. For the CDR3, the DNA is TGCAGCACAAAGGGACTAGCGGGAGGGGGTTGGTCCTACGAGCAGTACTTC. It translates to CSTKGLAGGGWSYEQYF.

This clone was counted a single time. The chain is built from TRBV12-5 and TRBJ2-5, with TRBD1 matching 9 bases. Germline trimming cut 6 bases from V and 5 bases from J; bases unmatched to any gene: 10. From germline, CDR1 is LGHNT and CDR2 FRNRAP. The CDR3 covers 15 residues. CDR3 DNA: TGTGCTAGTGGACTCGCACAGGGGGCCGGTGAGACCCAGTACTTC. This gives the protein CASGLAQGAGETQYF.

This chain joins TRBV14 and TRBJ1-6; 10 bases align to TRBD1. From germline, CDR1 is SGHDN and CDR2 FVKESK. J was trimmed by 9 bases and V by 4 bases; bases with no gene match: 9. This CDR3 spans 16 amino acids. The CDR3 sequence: CASSRNTGTGVSPLHF. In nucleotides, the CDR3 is TGTGCCAGCAGCCGGAACACCGGGACAGGGGTTTCACCCCTCCACTTT.

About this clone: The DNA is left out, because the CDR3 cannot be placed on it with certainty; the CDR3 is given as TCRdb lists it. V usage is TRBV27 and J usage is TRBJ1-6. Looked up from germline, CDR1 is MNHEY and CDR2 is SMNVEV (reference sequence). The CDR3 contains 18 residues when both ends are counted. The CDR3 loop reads CASSLSLRGSSYNSPLHF.

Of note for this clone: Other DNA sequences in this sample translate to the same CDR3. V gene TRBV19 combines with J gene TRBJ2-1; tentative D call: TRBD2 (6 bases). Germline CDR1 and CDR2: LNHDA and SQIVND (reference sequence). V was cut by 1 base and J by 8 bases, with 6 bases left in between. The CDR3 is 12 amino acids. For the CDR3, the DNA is TGTGCCAGTAGTATAGGGGGGGATGAGCAGTTCTTC. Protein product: CASSIGGDEQFF.

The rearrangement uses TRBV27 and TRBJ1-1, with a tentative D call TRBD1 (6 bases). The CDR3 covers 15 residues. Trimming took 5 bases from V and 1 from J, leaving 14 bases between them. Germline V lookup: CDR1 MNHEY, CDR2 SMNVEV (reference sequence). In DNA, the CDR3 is TGTGCCAGCAGTCTGCATACAGGGCCGAACACTGAAGCTTTCTTT. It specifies CASSLHTGPNTEAFF.

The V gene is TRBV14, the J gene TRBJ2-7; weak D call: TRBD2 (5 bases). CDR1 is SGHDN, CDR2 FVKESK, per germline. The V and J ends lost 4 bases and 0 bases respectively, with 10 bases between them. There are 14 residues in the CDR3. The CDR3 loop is CASSPGLNSYEQYV. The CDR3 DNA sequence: TGTGCCAGCAGCCCCGGACTGAACTCCTACGAGCAGTACGTC.

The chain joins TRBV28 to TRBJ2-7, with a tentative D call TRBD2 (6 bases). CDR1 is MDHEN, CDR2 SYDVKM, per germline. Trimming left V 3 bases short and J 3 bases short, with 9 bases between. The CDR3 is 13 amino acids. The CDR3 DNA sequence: TGTGCCAGCAGTTTCGGCGGGGACTACGAGCAGTACGTC. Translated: CASSFGGDYEQYV.

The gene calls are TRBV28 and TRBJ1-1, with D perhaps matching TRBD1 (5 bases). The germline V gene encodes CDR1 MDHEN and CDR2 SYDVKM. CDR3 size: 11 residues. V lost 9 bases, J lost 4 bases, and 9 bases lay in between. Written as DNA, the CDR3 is TGTGCCAGTCTAAGGGGCACTGAAGCTTTCTTT. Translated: CASLRGTEAFF. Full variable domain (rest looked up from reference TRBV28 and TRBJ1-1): DVKVTQSSRYLVKRTGEKVFLECVQDMDHENMFWYRQDPGLGLRLIYFSYDVKMKEKGDIPEGYSVSREKKERFSLILESASTNQTSMYLCASLRGTEAFFGQGTRLTVV.

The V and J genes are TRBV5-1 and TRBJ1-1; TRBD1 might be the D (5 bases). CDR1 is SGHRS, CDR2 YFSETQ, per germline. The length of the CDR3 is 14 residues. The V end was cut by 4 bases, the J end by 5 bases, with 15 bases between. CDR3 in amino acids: CASSLGPGGTEAFF. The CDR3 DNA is TGCGCCAGCAGCCTTGGGCCGGGGGGGACTGAAGCTTTCTTT.

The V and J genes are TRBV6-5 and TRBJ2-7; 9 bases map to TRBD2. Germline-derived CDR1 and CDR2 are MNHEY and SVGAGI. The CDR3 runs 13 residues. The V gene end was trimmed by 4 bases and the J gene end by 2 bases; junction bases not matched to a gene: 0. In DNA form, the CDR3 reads TGTGCCAGCAGTTTAGCGGGAGCCTACGAGCAGTACTTC. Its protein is CASSLAGAYEQYF.

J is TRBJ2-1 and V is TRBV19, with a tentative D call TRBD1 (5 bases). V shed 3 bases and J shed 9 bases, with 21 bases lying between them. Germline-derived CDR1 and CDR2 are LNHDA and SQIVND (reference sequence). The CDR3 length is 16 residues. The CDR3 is CASSILAVTGTGEQFF. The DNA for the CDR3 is TGTGCCAGTAGTATTCTGGCGGTAACCGGCACAGGTGAGCAGTTCTTC.

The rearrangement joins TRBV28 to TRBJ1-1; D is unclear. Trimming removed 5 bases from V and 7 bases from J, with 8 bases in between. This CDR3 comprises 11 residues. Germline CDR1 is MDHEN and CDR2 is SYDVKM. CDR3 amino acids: CASSPSVEAFF. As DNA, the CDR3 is TGTGCCAGCAGTCCCTCTGTTGAAGCTTTCTTT.

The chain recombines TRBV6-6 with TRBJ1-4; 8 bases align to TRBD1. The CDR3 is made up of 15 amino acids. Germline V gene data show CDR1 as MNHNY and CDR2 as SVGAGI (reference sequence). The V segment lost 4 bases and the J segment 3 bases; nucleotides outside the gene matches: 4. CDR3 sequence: CASSSYRGSNEKLFF. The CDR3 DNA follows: TGTGCCAGCAGTTCATACAGGGGGTCTAATGAAAAACTGTTTTTT.

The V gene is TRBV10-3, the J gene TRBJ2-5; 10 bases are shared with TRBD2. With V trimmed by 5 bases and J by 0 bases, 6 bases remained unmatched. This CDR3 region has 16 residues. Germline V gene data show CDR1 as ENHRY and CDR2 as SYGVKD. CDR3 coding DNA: TGTGCCATCAGTTACTCCGGACTAGCGGACCAAGAGACCCAGTACTTC. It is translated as CAISYSGLADQETQYF.